This T cell receptor (beta chain) derives from a study of shared clonotypes between healthy human individuals. About the research overall: Donors consisted of two women and a few men between 18 and 49.

After removal of 6 bases from V and 3 bases from J, the junction contained 8 bases not matched to a gene. Germline-derived CDR1 and CDR2 are MNHNS and SASEGT. This CDR3 region has 15 residues. Naive CD8 cells lacked CD45RO, underwent positive selection for CCR7 and left out terminally differentiated effector memory CD45RA+ cells. Generated by immunoSEQ multiplex PCR, the TCRdb table keeps only in-frame clones and is missing some. The sample yields approximately 720,000 clones, 92% seen once. This chain joins TRBV6-1 and TRBJ2-7; 10 bases fit TRBD2. The sample comprised naive CD8+ T cells sorted from blood. This clonotype was sampled from a man younger than 45 in good health. The CDR3 protein is CASRSSGRVSYEQYF. In DNA form, the CDR3 reads TGTGCCAGCAGATCAAGCGGGAGGGTGAGCTACGAGCAGTACTTC.